What follows is one T cell receptor (beta chain) and its context. The data are from a study of T cell responses to AZD1222 COVID-19 vaccine. TCRdb's table, derived via immunoSEQ multiplex PCR, lists solely in-frame clones and lacks some. The table has 200,000 or so clones, about 94% seen once. Looked up from germline, CDR1 is LGHNA and CDR2 is YNFKEQ. The CDR3 extends over 13 amino acids. The junction had 5 bases not matched to a gene; V was cut back by 4 bases and J by 6 bases. Sample: peripheral blood, taken 28 days after the second AZD1222 dose. This chain connects TRBV4-2 to TRBJ1-2; TRBD1 matches at 7 bases. The receptor comes from an adult who received the AZD1222 COVID-19 vaccine. This CDR3 reads CASSPPDRDGYTF. The CDR3 nucleotides are TGTGCCAGCAGCCCGCCTGACAGGGATGGCTACACCTTC.